Sequencing of this TCR beta chain was carried out in a study of spatial heterogeneity in lung cancer. On the study more broadly: The mean occurrence of each unique TCR and UMI combination in raw reads exceeded eight.

V shed 8 bases and J shed 4 bases, with 12 bases lying between them. The CDR3 is made up of 13 amino acids. Looked up from germline, CDR1 is MNHEY and CDR2 is SVGEGT. Time point described: sample taken at primary tumor resection. In TCRdb, the 5' RACE reads were re-called with MiXCR into one record per CDR3 protein. The sample contains approximately 22,000 distinct CDR3 sequences, approximately 5.8% of which appear only once. This clonotype came up many times. This sequence joins TRBV6-2 or TRBV6-3 and TRBJ2-1; D is perhaps TRBD1 or TRBD2 (5 bases each). This TCR derives from a male donor with early-stage non-small cell lung cancer. Sequencing used PBMCs, obtained at surgery. The CDR3 sequence is CASCGGPYNEQFF. The CDR3 DNA follows: TGTGCCAGCTGTGGGGGACCATACAATGAGCAGTTCTTC.